These 11 T cell receptor beta chains came from one sample sequenced in a study of blood T cell repertoires in COVID-19. The assay was immunoSEQ multiplex PCR, and TCRdb's table has in-frame clones only and misses some. The sample records 150,000 to 200,000 clones, 84% being singletons. Sequencing was carried out using peripheral blood. The origin of the receptors is a woman in her 70s with COVID-19, enrolled during active disease.

This chain links TRBV10-1 with TRBJ1-5, with D possibly matching TRBD1 (6 bases). The CDR3 runs to 13 residues. V was clipped by 6 bases and J by 6 bases, with 12 bases between them. Germline loops: CDR1 WNHNN, CDR2 SYGVQD (reference sequence). Here the CDR3 DNA reads TGCGCCAGCAGCACAGGGACCCTTCAGCCCCAGCATTTT. Its translation is CASSTGTLQPQHF.

The chain combines TRBV27 with TRBJ1-1, with D possibly TRBD1 on 5 matching bases. V was cut by 8 bases and J by 2 bases, with 12 bases left in between. Germline values: CDR1 MNHEY, CDR2 SMNVEV (reference sequence). The CDR3 is 13 residues long. The CDR3 loop reads CASRRGRNTEAFF. In nucleotides, the CDR3 is TGTGCCAGCCGAAGGGGTCGTAACACTGAAGCTTTCTTT.

This chain uses TRBV3-1 (or the pseudogene TRBV3-2) with TRBJ2-1; TRBD2 matches 9 bases. V gave up 3 bases and J gave up 0 bases; unmatched junction bases: 6. Germline V CDR1 and CDR2: LGHDT, YNNKEL (reference sequence). This CDR3 is 17 amino acids long. The CDR3 loop is CASSQTSGHYSYNEQFF. For the CDR3, the DNA is TGTGCCAGCAGCCAGACTAGCGGACACTACTCCTACAATGAGCAGTTCTTC.

As DNA, the CDR3 is TGTGCCAGCAGTTTCCCCAGGACAGGGAGTTACGAGCAGTACTTC. Translated, it gives CASSFPRTGSYEQYF. V usage is TRBV28 and J usage is TRBJ2-7, with 8 bases identical to TRBD1. V was clipped by 3 bases and J by 4 bases; unmatched bases: 8. The CDR3 runs to 15 residues. The V gene's germline CDR1 is MDHEN and CDR2 SYDVKM. The full variable domain, its missing parts supplied by reference TRBV28 and TRBJ2-7, is DVKVTQSSRYLVKRTGEKVFLECVQDMDHENMFWYRQDPGLGLRLIYFSYDVKMKEKGDIPEGYSVSREKKERFSLILESASTNQTSMYLCASSFPRTGSYEQYFGPGTRLTVT.

This chain connects TRBV7-9 to TRBJ1-2; D is undetermined. Germline assignment: CDR1 SEHNR and CDR2 FQNEAQ (reference sequence). The CDR3 spans 15 residues. The V gene lost 0 bases and the J gene lost 0 bases, with 8 bases spanning the gap. The CDR3 reads CASSLAGRPNYGYTF. CDR3 nucleotide sequence: TGTGCCAGCAGCTTAGCAGGGAGACCTAACTATGGCTACACCTTC. Full variable domain (rest looked up from reference TRBV7-9 and TRBJ1-2): DTGVSQNPRHKITKRGQNVTFRCDPISEHNRLYWYRQTLGQGPEFLTYFQNEAQLEKSRLLSDRFSAERPKGSFSTLEIQRTEQGDSAMYLCASSLAGRPNYGYTFGSGTRLTVV.

This clone was observed a handful of times. V is TRBV3-1 (or the pseudogene TRBV3-2) and J is TRBJ2-1; D unresolved. The CDR3 consists of 13 residues. V was trimmed by 4 bases and J by 7 bases, leaving 11 bases between them. CDR1 and CDR2 (germline): LGHDT, YNNKEL (reference sequence). CDR3 region: CASSPPTSNEQFF. The DNA for the CDR3 is TGTGCCAGCAGCCCCCCGACTTCGAATGAGCAGTTCTTC.

The J gene is TRBJ1-1, the V gene TRBV19; tentatively, D is TRBD1 (5 bases). This CDR3 has 14 amino acids. The germline gives CDR1 LNHDA, CDR2 SQIVND (reference sequence). The ends were cut back, 4 bases at V and 5 bases at J, with 14 bases in the middle. DNA of the CDR3: TGTGCCAGTAGTAGGGAGGTGAGGGGAACTGAAGCTTTCTTT. Amino acid sequence: CASSREVRGTEAFF.

As for this clone: Other DNA sequences of this sample code for an identical CDR3. The genes are TRBV7-3 and TRBJ2-2; possible D gene TRBD1, 5 bases. The CDR3 has 13 amino acids. Germline V gene data show CDR1 as SGHTA and CDR2 as FQGTGA. The germline V and J ends were trimmed by 4 bases and 4 bases, with 7 bases remaining between them. The CDR3 bases are TGTGCCAGCAGCTCTCAGGGCACCGGGGAGCTGTTTTTT. Protein product: CASSSQGTGELFF.

The chain recombines TRBV24-1 with TRBJ2-1; 14 positions match TRBD2. Germline CDR1 is KGHDR and CDR2 is SFDVKD. The junction had 9 bases not matched to a gene; V was cut back by 9 bases and J by 6 bases. The CDR3 sequence is 16 residues long. The CDR3 loop is CATGGTSGSLGNEQFF. For the CDR3, the DNA is TGTGCCACCGGGGGGACTAGCGGGAGTCTGGGCAATGAGCAGTTCTTC.

The V gene is TRBV12-3 or TRBV12-4, the J gene TRBJ2-1; possible D gene TRBD1, 5 bases. The ends were cut back, 1 base at V and 7 bases at J, with 8 bases in the middle. The CDR3 has 13 amino acids. In nucleotides, the CDR3 is TGTGCCAGCAGTTTAGGCAGGGATAATGAGCAGTTCTTC. Translating gives CASSLGRDNEQFF.

The chain combines TRBV12-3 or TRBV12-4 with TRBJ1-2; TRBD1 aligns across 7 bases. Germline trimming cut 5 bases from V and 7 bases from J; bases unmatched to any gene: 7. CDR3 length: 13 residues. This CDR3 is CASSAGGSPGYTF. The CDR3 DNA is TGTGCCAGCAGTGCAGGGGGATCGCCTGGCTACACCTTC.